A single sample is the source of the 27 T cell receptor beta chains below, sequenced in a study of cytotoxic CD8 clonotypes in ibrutinib-treated CLL. Libraries were prepared by immunoSEQ multiplex PCR; TCRdb keeps only in-frame clonotypes and omits some of them. Here the sample spans 45,000 or so clones, roughly three fifths being singletons. The source material was PBMCs, sampled after 24 months of ibrutinib treatment. Receptors were obtained from a human donor with chronic lymphocytic leukemia.

Comment on this clone: One end of the junction varies from germline; a read error may be responsible. V and J are TRBV25-1 and TRBJ2-7; D is possibly TRBD1 or TRBD2 (6 bases each). This CDR3 has 18 residues. CDR1 is MGHDK and CDR2 is SYGVNS in the germline V gene. In DNA form, the CDR3 reads TGTGCCACCAGTGATTTGACCCCTACAGGGAGGACCTCCTACGAGCAGTACTTC. Amino acids: CATSDLTPTGRTSYEQYF.

J is TRBJ2-7 and V is TRBV5-4; 10 positions match TRBD1. With 1 base clipped from V and 5 bases from J, the junction kept 6 bases outside the gene matches. The CDR3 spans 15 residues. The germline V gene encodes CDR1 SGHNT and CDR2 YYREEE (reference sequence). The chain's CDR3 is CASSLPGQGSHEQYF. The CDR3 bases are TGTGCCAGCAGCTTGCCGGGACAGGGGTCCCACGAGCAGTACTTC.

This clone was counted a few times. This sequence joins TRBV19 and TRBJ1-1; D call uncertain. Germline V CDR1 and CDR2: LNHDA, SQIVND (reference sequence). The CDR3 consists of 13 residues. Trimming took 7 bases from V and 4 from J, leaving 13 bases between them. CDR3 DNA: TGTGCCAGTACCCCAAACGCGGGCACTGAAGCTTTCTTT. Translation gives CASTPNAGTEAFF.

V gene TRBV5-6 combines with J gene TRBJ2-5; either TRBD1 or TRBD2 may supply D (6 bases each). Germline V lookup: CDR1 SGHDT, CDR2 YYEEEE. V was cut by 2 bases and J by 1 base, with 9 bases left in between. This CDR3 has 14 amino acids. The DNA of the CDR3 is TGTGCCAGCAGCTTATGGGGGGCCCAAGAGACCCAGTACTTC. Its translation: CASSLWGAQETQYF.

This chain uses TRBV7-8 with TRBJ2-2; D is uncertain. The CDR3 is 15 amino acids. Germline CDR1 is SGHVS and CDR2 is FQNEAQ. Trimming cost V 5 bases and J 0 bases, with 10 bases left between them. The DNA for the CDR3 is TGTGCCAGCAGCCCAAGGAGCGCGAACACCGGGGAGCTGTTTTTT. Protein: CASSPRSANTGELFF.

V is TRBV5-1 and J is TRBJ2-1; D not resolved. Per the germline V gene, CDR1 is SGHRS and CDR2 is YFSETQ. Trimming removed 0 bases at V and 2 bases at J, with 18 bases between. The CDR3 sequence is 18 residues long. CDR3 residues: CASSLALSSADTYNEQFF. In DNA form, the CDR3 reads TGCGCCAGCAGCTTGGCCCTCTCGAGCGCGGATACCTACAATGAGCAGTTCTTC.

The chain has TRBV21-1 and TRBJ1-1. TRBV21-1 is flagged as a pseudogene. The CDR3 is 16 amino acids. CDR3 amino acids: CASSNRGGTLNTEAFF. The CDR3 DNA is TGTGCCAGCAGCAATCGGGGAGGGACACTGAACACTGAAGCTTTCTTT.

The rearrangement joins TRBV6-1 to TRBJ1-2; D unclear. Germline CDR1 reads MNHNS; CDR2 reads SASEGT. The CDR3 extends over 15 amino acids. V was shortened by 3 bases and J by 4 bases, with 15 bases between the two germline ends. In DNA form, the CDR3 reads TGTGCCAGCAGTGAGGCAATGTGGGGTGGCTATGGCTACACCTTC. Translated, it gives CASSEAMWGGYGYTF.

The V call is TRBV4-2, the J call TRBJ1-1; weak D call: TRBD1 (5 bases). This CDR3 is 17 amino acids long. Between the trimmed V and J ends, which lost 1 base and 0 bases, there was a span of 15 bases. Per the germline V gene, CDR1 is LGHNA and CDR2 is YNFKEQ. The CDR3 sequence is CASSQGRSGRLNTEAFF. CDR3 nucleotide sequence: TGTGCCAGCAGCCAAGGCCGATCGGGACGCCTGAACACTGAAGCTTTCTTT.

The chain carries TRBV4-1 and TRBJ1-2; 12 bases line up with TRBD1. Germline-derived CDR1 and CDR2 are MGHRA and YSYEKL. This CDR3 spans 18 amino acids. V lost 0 bases, J lost 5 bases, and 10 bases stayed unmatched. CDR3 sequence reads: CASSQDSGQGAHSYGYTF. The CDR3 DNA follows: TGCGCCAGCAGCCAAGATTCGGGACAGGGGGCGCATTCGTATGGCTACACCTTC.

The chain recombines TRBV6-1 with TRBJ1-6; D may be TRBD1 (5 bases). This CDR3 has 12 amino acids. V lost 5 bases and J 9 bases, leaving 8 bases between the germline ends. Germline V gene sequence: CDR1 MNHNS, CDR2 SASEGT. In DNA, the CDR3 is TGTGCCAGCAGTACAGGCGCTTCACCCCTCCACTTT. This codes for CASSTGASPLHF.

This sequence joins TRBV11-2 and TRBJ1-1; D is unresolved. Germline lookup yields CDR1 SGHAT and CDR2 FQNNGV. This CDR3 region has 15 residues. The V and J ends lost 2 bases and 5 bases respectively, with 15 bases between them. CDR3 residues: CASSLSGQDGTEAFF. In nucleotides, the CDR3 is TGTGCCAGCAGCTTATCCGGGCAGGATGGAACTGAAGCTTTCTTT.

This clone was seen more than once but under ten times. The V call is TRBV5-6, the J call TRBJ2-7; D is undetermined. The CDR3 is made up of 11 amino acids. Trimming pared 3 bases from V and 2 bases from J, leaving 3 bases between. Germline V gene sequence: CDR1 SGHDT, CDR2 YYEEEE. CDR3 loop: CASSSTYEQYF. DNA of the CDR3: TGTGCCAGCAGCTCCACCTACGAGCAGTACTTC.

J is TRBJ1-1 and V is TRBV6-5, with D uncertain. V lost 0 bases to trimming and J lost 11 bases, with 19 bases between them. Germline lookup yields CDR1 MNHEY and CDR2 SVGAGI. CDR3 length: 15 amino acids. This CDR3 is CASSYSPGSSKVAFF. The DNA for the CDR3 is TGTGCCAGCAGTTACTCGCCGGGGAGCTCGAAAGTTGCTTTCTTT.

This clone was observed at least ten times. This sequence joins TRBV5-1 and TRBJ1-1; D not resolved. The CDR3 is 13 residues long. Germline CDR1 is SGHRS and CDR2 is YFSETQ. Trimming stripped 3 bases from V and 6 bases from J, with 12 bases between. The CDR3 nucleotides read TGCGCCAGCAGCTCAAGGGTAAGGGCTGAAGCTTTCTTT. Its protein product is CASSSRVRAEAFF.

The chain recombines TRBV6-4 with TRBJ2-6; D not resolved. Per germline, CDR1 MRHNA and CDR2 SNTAGT. The CDR3 sequence is 18 residues long. Trimming removed 4 bases from V and 5 bases from J, with 21 bases in between. CDR3 residues: CASSAISSRQSRANVLTF. The DNA for the CDR3 is TGTGCCAGCAGTGCCATTAGCTCACGACAAAGTCGGGCCAACGTCCTGACTTTC.

The chain links TRBV9 to TRBJ2-1; no reliable D call. Per germline, CDR1 SGDLS and CDR2 YYNGEE. V was cut by 0 bases and J by 7 bases, with 17 bases left in between. The CDR3 is 16 amino acids. CDR3 coding DNA: TGTGCCAGCAGCGTAGAGACCACGACGGTTGGGAATGAGCAGTTCTTC. Translating gives CASSVETTTVGNEQFF.

The chain links TRBV10-1 to TRBJ2-7; a possible D gene is TRBD1 (6 bases). The germline V and J ends were trimmed by 8 bases and 3 bases, with 14 bases remaining between them. Germline-derived CDR1 and CDR2 are WNHNN and SYGVQD (reference sequence). There are 13 residues in the CDR3. The CDR3 DNA follows: TGCGCCAGCCAAAGACAGGATGGCTACGAGCAGTACTTC. The encoded protein is CASQRQDGYEQYF.

The chain joins TRBV7-8 to TRBJ1-5, with D possibly matching TRBD1 (5 bases). This CDR3 is built from 13 residues. Trimming pared 4 bases from V and 6 bases from J, leaving 10 bases between. Per the germline V gene, CDR1 is SGHVS and CDR2 is FQNEAQ. CDR3 sequence (DNA): TGTGCCAGCAGCTCGGGGGGAGGTCAGCCCCAGCATTTT. Its protein is CASSSGGGQPQHF.

J is TRBJ1-3 and V is TRBV6-1, with D perhaps TRBD1 (6 bases). V lost 10 bases, J lost 0 bases, and 16 bases lay in between. In germline, CDR1 is MNHNS, CDR2 SASEGT. CDR3 length: 15 residues. The CDR3 DNA reads TGTGCCACCTTGAGGGGACACAACTCTGGAAACACCATATATTTT. It yields the protein CATLRGHNSGNTIYF.

The count of this clone is one. This chain links TRBV27 with TRBJ2-2; D call uncertain. CDR3 length: 15 residues. Germline CDR1 and CDR2: MNHEY and SMNVEV (reference sequence). The V end lost 3 bases, the J end lost 4 bases, and 12 bases lay between the germline ends. CDR3 nucleotide sequence: TGTGCCAGCAGTTTTAGATTTAGGCTCACCGGGGAGCTGTTTTTT. Translating it yields CASSFRFRLTGELFF.

CDR3 loop: CASRRQLMNTEAFF. The CDR3 nucleotides are TGTGCCAGCAGAAGACAGCTAATGAACACTGAAGCTTTCTTT. This chain connects TRBV6-5 to TRBJ1-1, with a weak D call TRBD1 (5 bases). This CDR3 has 14 amino acids. Germline assignment: CDR1 MNHEY and CDR2 SVGAGI. The V end lost 6 bases, the J end lost 0 bases, and 11 bases lay between the germline ends.

The chain joins TRBV4-1 to TRBJ2-7; 9 bases line up with TRBD1. J was trimmed by 4 bases and V by 1 base; bases with no gene match: 2. The CDR3 covers 14 residues. In germline, CDR1 is MGHRA, CDR2 YSYEKL. The CDR3 coding sequence is TGCGCCAGCAGCCAAGGGGGACAGGGTTACGAGCAGTACTTC. It yields the protein CASSQGGQGYEQYF.

The chain has TRBV6-6 and TRBJ1-1; D may be TRBD1 (6 bases). The CDR3 runs 12 residues. V lost 11 bases, J lost 7 bases, and 17 bases lay in between. The germline CDR1 and CDR2 sequences are MNHNY and SVGAGI (reference sequence). CDR3 DNA: TGTGCCGGGGGCAGGGAGGATGGTGAAGCTTTCTTT. It encodes CAGGREDGEAFF.

The V call is TRBV5-5, the J call TRBJ2-5, with 12 bases aligning to TRBD2. V trimming: 0 bases; J trimming: 2 bases; junction bases outside the gene matches: 5. The CDR3 sequence is 17 residues long. Germline-derived CDR1 and CDR2 are SGHKS and YYEKEE (reference sequence). The DNA of the CDR3 is TGTGCCAGCAGCTTGGGAGGACTAGCGGGGCGACAAGAGACCCAGTACTTC. As protein: CASSLGGLAGRQETQYF.

V usage is TRBV12-5 and J usage is TRBJ2-5; 13 positions match TRBD2. This CDR3 spans 16 amino acids. Germline assignment: CDR1 LGHNT and CDR2 FRNRAP. V shed 2 bases and J 6 bases; nucleotides not matched to a gene: 6. The CDR3: CASGLSTSGGAKTQYF. The CDR3 nucleotides are TGTGCTAGTGGTTTGTCAACTAGCGGGGGGGCGAAGACCCAGTACTTC.

In this sample, this clone turned up a few times. This chain uses TRBV29-1 with TRBJ1-2, with 8 bases fitting TRBD1. In germline, CDR1 is SQVTM, CDR2 ANQGSEA. This CDR3 comprises 11 residues. Trimming cost V 4 bases and J 11 bases; bases outside gene matches: 6. The CDR3 loop reads CSVGQGASYTF. CDR3 in DNA: TGCAGCGTTGGCCAGGGGGCCTCTTACACCTTC.